This T cell receptor (beta chain) is from a study of blood T cell repertoires in COVID-19. Deletions cut 1 base from V and 1 base from J, with 8 bases between. The CDR3 covers 14 residues. CDR1 MGHDK and CDR2 SYGVNS come from the germline V gene. Profiled with immunoSEQ multiplex PCR; TCRdb holds only in-frame clones, not every one. The data contain about 83,000 clones, over 60% of them singletons. The chain combines TRBV25-1 with TRBJ2-7; the D gene is possibly TRBD2 (5 bases). This TCR was sampled from a woman older than 75 with active or convalescent COVID-19. Sequencing was performed on peripheral blood. This CDR3 is CASSESEGSYEQYF. The DNA for the CDR3 is TGTGCCAGCAGTGAATCCGAGGGTTCCTACGAGCAGTACTTC.